This T cell receptor beta chain was sequenced in a study of blood T cell repertoires in COVID-19. For the study at large: There were acute and convalescent COVID-19 samples, and they came from the United States, Italy and Spain.

In the authors' workflow: For nucleated cells, counts were estimated from reference gene primer amplification. Clones were sequenced by immunoSEQ multiplex PCR, and TCRdb holds only the in-frame ones, with some missing. V and J calls and clone size are those listed in that table; D and trimming were worked out from the DNA. The profile shows about 260,000 clones, roughly 90% of them singletons. The CDR3 is 15 residues long. CDR1 MNHEY and CDR2 SVGAGI come from the germline V gene. J lost 2 bases, V lost 6 bases, and 10 bases had no gene match. Participants, roughly 18 to 89 years old, spanned fewer than 30 US areas.

The V gene is TRBV6-5, the J gene TRBJ2-7, with 7 bases that match TRBD2. The clonotype was recovered from a woman aged 45-60 years who had recovered from COVID-19. Sequencing used PBMCs or T cells enriched from blood (not recorded which). The CDR3 sequence: CASRIGREATYEQYF. DNA for the CDR3: TGTGCCAGCAGGATCGGTCGGGAGGCTACCTACGAGCAGTACTTC.